The T cell receptor beta chain under discussion was sequenced for a study of T cell responses to AZD1222 COVID-19 vaccine. Trimming took 5 bases from V and 8 from J; bases not matched to a gene: 11. CDR3 length equals 14 residues. Germline V gene data show CDR1 as SGHNT and CDR2 as YYREEE (reference sequence). Here immunoSEQ multiplex PCR was the method, and the copy in TCRdb shows in-frame clones only, minus some. The sample lists 120,000 or so clones, 80% to 90% occurring once. A few counts support this clone. The sequencing used peripheral blood, collected on day 0 of AZD1222 vaccination. This TCR was sampled from an adult in good health. The chain has TRBV5-4 and TRBJ1-2; TRBD1 matches at 8 bases. The CDR3: CASRPTGDYEGYTF. The DNA for the CDR3 is TGTGCCAGCAGGCCGACAGGGGATTACGAAGGCTACACCTTC.